Reported below is one TCR beta chain. What it recognizes is unknown. Trimming took off 1 base at V and 5 bases at J, with 6 bases between the two ends. This CDR3 has 13 amino acids. The data belong to a study of T cell responses to AZD1222 COVID-19 vaccine. Sequenced by immunoSEQ multiplex PCR; TCRdb stores in-frame clones only, minus some. The sample has tens of thousands of clones, around 90% seen once. Whole-study findings and limits: The study identified only a handful of AZD1222 recipients as seropositive at baseline.

The sequencing used peripheral blood, collected on day 0 of MenACWY control vaccination. The V and J genes are TRBV23-1 and TRBJ2-1; D is ambiguous. Being an ORF, TRBV23-1 has a function that is uncertain. The TCR originated in an adult in good health. CDR3: CASSQYCDNEQFF. In DNA form, the CDR3 reads TGCGCCAGCAGTCAATATTGCGACAATGAGCAGTTCTTC.